Here is one T cell receptor beta chain with its context. TCRdb's copy holds only in-frame clones and misses some; the assay was immunoSEQ multiplex PCR. The table records around 100,000 clones, roughly 92% of them present only once. The CDR3 extends over 14 amino acids. Germline loops: CDR1 SGHAT, CDR2 FQNNGV. Trimming cost V 3 bases and J 6 bases, with 14 bases left between them. The entry originates in a study of T cell changes during pregnancy in multiple sclerosis. The gene calls are TRBV11-2 and TRBJ1-2, with D possibly TRBD1 on 5 matching bases. The input for sequencing was peripheral blood, taken in the third trimester of pregnancy. This TCR derives from a female donor with multiple sclerosis, enrolled in a pregnancy study. CDR3 sequence (DNA): TGTGCCAGCAGCTTCGGAGCAGGGCGCGATGGCTACACCTTC. Residues: CASSFGAGRDGYTF.